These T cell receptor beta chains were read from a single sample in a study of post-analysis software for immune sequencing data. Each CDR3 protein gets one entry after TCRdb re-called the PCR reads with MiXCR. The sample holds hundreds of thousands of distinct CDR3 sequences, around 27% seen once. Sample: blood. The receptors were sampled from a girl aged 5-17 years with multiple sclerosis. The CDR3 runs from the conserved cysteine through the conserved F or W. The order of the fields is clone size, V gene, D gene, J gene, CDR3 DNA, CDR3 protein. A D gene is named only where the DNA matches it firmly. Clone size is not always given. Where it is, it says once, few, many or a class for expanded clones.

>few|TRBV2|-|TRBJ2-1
TGTGCCAGCAGTGAAACAGGGTCGGGGGCGACGAATGAGCAGTTCTTC
CASSETGSGATNEQFF
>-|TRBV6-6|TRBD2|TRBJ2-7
TGTGCCAGCAGTGGAACGAGGACTAGCTACGAGCAGTACTTC
CASSGTRTSYEQYF
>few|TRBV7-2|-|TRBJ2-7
TGTGCCAGCAGCTTAAGGGCGTCCACATCCTACGAGCAGTACTTC
CASSLRASTSYEQYF
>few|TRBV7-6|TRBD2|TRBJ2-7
TGTGCCAGCAGCCGTCTGACTAGCGGCCCCCCCAACGAGCAGTACTTC
CASSRLTSGPPNEQYF
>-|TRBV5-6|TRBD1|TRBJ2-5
TGTGCCAGCAGCGCCGGGACAGGGACCTATGCGACCCAGTACTTC
CASSAGTGTYATQYF
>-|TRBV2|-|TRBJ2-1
TGTGCCAGCAGCGCAAACCCGGGACGGACCTACAATGAGCAGTTCTTC
CASSANPGRTYNEQFF
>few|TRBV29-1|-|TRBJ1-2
TGCAGCGTAAAAGCAGGGCTTAGCTATGGCTACACCTTC
CSVKAGLSYGYTF
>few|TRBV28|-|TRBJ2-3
TGTGCCAGCAGTTTATGGGCTAAACCCACAGATACGCAGTATTTT
CASSLWAKPTDTQYF
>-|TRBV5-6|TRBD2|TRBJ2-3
TGTGTCAGCCACTTAGACGGACTAGGCACAGATACGCAGTATTTT
CVSHLDGLGTDTQYF
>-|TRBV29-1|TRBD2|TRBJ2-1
TGCAGCGTTAGTGCGGGGGGCCGGGCGAACAATGAGCAGTTCTTC
CSVSAGGRANNEQFF
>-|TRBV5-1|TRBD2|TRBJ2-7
TGCGCCAGCAGCCCATTAGCGGGAGTAGAATACGAGCAGTACTTC
CASSPLAGVEYEQYF
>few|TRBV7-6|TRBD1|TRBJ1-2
TGTGCCAGCAGCCAGGACAGGCGTATAGGCTACACCTTC
CASSQDRRIGYTF
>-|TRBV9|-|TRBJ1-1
-
CASSVGVGNTETFF
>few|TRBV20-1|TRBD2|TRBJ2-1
TGCAGTGCTGACCCGACTAGCGGGGGCTACTACAATGAGCAGTTCTTC
CSADPTSGGYYNEQFF
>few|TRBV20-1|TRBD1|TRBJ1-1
TGCAGTGCTAGCCGGAGGGGGCCATTAGGGGGGACTGAAGCTTTCTTT
CSASRRGPLGGTEAFF
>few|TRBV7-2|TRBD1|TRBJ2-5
TGTGCCAGCAGCCCAGGGACAGGGTACGGGGAGACCCAGTACTTC
CASSPGTGYGETQYF
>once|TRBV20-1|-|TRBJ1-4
TGCAGTGCTAGAGATGAGCCCCGCTTCGGACTGTTTTTT
CSARDEPRFGLFF
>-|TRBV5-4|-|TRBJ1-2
TGTGCCAGCAGCTCCACTGGGGGGGCCTATGGCTACACCTTC
CASSSTGGAYGYTF
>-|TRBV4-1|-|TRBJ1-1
TGCGCCAGCAGCCAAGATCCGTGGGGCGCGGCTTTCTTT
CASSQDPWGAAFF
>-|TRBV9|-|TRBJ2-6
TGTGCCAGCAGCGTCCGCCAGGGTATGGGGTACGGGGCCAACGTCCGGACTTTC
CASSVRQGMGYGANVRTF
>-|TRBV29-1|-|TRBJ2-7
TGCAGCGGCGCCGGACAGTCCTTCTACAATGAGCAGTACTTC
CSGAGQSFYNEQYF
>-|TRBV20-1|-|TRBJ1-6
TGCAGTGCTAGTTTGGTAGTCAATTCACCCCTCCACTTT
CSASLVVNSPLHF
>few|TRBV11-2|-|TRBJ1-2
TGTGCCAGCAGCTTAGTTAACTTCCAGGACTATGGCTACACCTTC
CASSLVNFQDYGYTF
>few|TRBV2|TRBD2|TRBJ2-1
TGTGCCAGCACCCCCTTGGCTAGCGGGAGTACCCTTGAGCAGTTCTTC
CASTPLASGSTLEQFF
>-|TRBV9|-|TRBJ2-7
TGTGCCAGCAGCAGCCGGGCCGACCCCCTTTCCGAGCAGTACTTC
CASSSRADPLSEQYF
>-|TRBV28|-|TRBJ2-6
TGTGCCAGCAGTTTCGCCCTTACACACCATCTTAACCCTGGGGCCAACGTCCTGACTTTC
CASSFALTHHLNPGANVLTF
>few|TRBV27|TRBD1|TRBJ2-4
TGTGCCAGCAGTCGGGACAGAGGCATTCAGTACTTC
CASSRDRGIQYF
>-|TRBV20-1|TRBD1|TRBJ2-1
TGCAGTGCAAACCGGGACAGCCCCTACAATGAGCAGTTCTTC
CSANRDSPYNEQFF
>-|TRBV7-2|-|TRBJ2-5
TGTGCCACCGGAACAGACCGACCCTGGGAGACCCAGTACTTC
CATGTDRPWETQYF
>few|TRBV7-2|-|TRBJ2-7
TGTGCCAGCAGCCAGGGGGCGGGAGCTTCCTACGAGCAGTACTTC
CASSQGAGASYEQYF
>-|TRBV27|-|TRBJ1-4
TGTGCCAGCAGTTTAGGGGATGGGGCTAATGAAAAACTGTTTTTT
CASSLGDGANEKLFF
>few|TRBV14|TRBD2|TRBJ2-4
TGTGCCAGCAGCCGAAGAGCGGGAGGATCCGCCTATGAGCAGTACTTC
CASSRRAGGSAYEQYF
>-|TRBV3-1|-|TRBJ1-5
TGTGCCAGCAGCCAAGGTCCGCAGGGACAGCCCCAGCATTTT
CASSQGPQGQPQHF
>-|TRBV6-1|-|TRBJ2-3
TGTGCCAGTACGGGGCTGGGAAGCACAGATACGCAGTATTTT
CASTGLGSTDTQYF
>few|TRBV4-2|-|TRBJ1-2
TGTGCCAGCAGCCAAGAAGCGGGACCGTTTAGATACACCTTC
CASSQEAGPFRYTF
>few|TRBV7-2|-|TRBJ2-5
TGTGCCAGCAGCGTTTTCTCAGGGGCCCCCGTGGAGACCCAGTACTTC
CASSVFSGAPVETQYF
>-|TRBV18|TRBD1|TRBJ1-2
TGTGCCAGCTCACTTGGGACAGGCGGACCTAACTATGGCTACACCTTC
CASSLGTGGPNYGYTF
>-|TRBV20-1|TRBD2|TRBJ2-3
TGCAGTGCGGGACTAGGAGGAGCGGGGGGTACGCAGTATTTT
CSAGLGGAGGTQYF
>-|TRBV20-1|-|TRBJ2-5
TGCAGTGCTAGAGACTTACAGGGAGGGGAGACCCAGTACTTC
CSARDLQGGETQYF
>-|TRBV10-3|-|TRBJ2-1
TGTGCCATCAGGGGAGTGGGTTCTAGCTCAGGCGAGCAGTTCTTC
CAIRGVGSSSGEQFF
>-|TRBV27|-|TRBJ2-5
TGTGCCAGCAGCCGGTTCGGGACCCAGTACTTC
CASSRFGTQYF
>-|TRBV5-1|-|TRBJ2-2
TGCGCCAGCAGTAAGGCACAGAACACCGGGGAGCTGTTTTTT
CASSKAQNTGELFF
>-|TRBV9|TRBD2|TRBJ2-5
TGTGCCAGCAGCGAACGAGATGCGGGAGGGCGTGAGACCCAGTACTTC
CASSERDAGGRETQYF
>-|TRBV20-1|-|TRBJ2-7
TGCAGTGCTAAGGTGGGCGGCTTCTACGAGCAGTACTTC
CSAKVGGFYEQYF